One sample yielded the 27 T cell receptor beta chains listed below, sequenced in a study of CD8 T cells in Susac syndrome. With random hexamers, about 0.45 to 1 ug RNA was reverse transcribed. TCRdb ran MiXCR on the immunoSEQ multiplex PCR reads and lists one entry per CDR3 protein. The data hold 400,000 to 550,000 distinct CDR3 sequences, with approximately 85% observed a single time. The source material was CD8+ T cells from PBMCs. All receptors derive from a human donor with multiple sclerosis.

The chain is built from TRBV12-3 or TRBV12-4 and TRBJ2-3; D is unresolved. The ends were cut back, 8 bases at V and 1 base at J, with 10 bases in the middle. CDR3 size: 13 residues. The CDR3 region is CASVKIRTDTQYF. In nucleotides, the CDR3 is TGTGCCAGCGTAAAGATCCGCACAGATACGCAGTATTTT.

The chain has TRBV5-1 and TRBJ2-3; maybe TRBD2 (6 bases). The CDR3 length is 15 residues. V dropped 8 bases and J dropped 2 bases, with 18 bases sitting between them. Germline V gene lookup returns CDR1 SGHRS and CDR2 YFSETQ. The CDR3 region is CASVGSEDPTDTQYF. For the CDR3, the DNA is TGCGCCAGTGTCGGGAGTGAGGATCCCACAGATACGCAGTATTTT.

The chain joins TRBV6-5 to TRBJ2-1; tentative D call: TRBD2 (6 bases). V was pared by 2 bases and J by 6 bases, with 8 bases between. Germline V gene data show CDR1 as MNHEY and CDR2 as SVGAGI. This CDR3 has 13 residues. CDR3 coding DNA: TGTGCCAGCAGTTACGGAGGGGCCAATGAGCAGTTCTTC. Its protein product is CASSYGGANEQFF.

V and J are TRBV27 and TRBJ1-1, with a tentative D call TRBD1 (6 bases). The ends were cut back, 4 bases at V and 1 base at J, with 10 bases in the middle. From germline, CDR1 is MNHEY and CDR2 SMNVEV (reference sequence). CDR3 length: 14 residues. CDR3 protein: CASSYGGANTEAFF. CDR3 DNA: TGTGCCAGCAGTTATGGGGGGGCGAACACTGAAGCTTTCTTT.

This rearrangement joins TRBV4-1 to TRBJ2-7; TRBD1 might be the D (6 bases). Per the germline V gene, CDR1 is MGHRA and CDR2 is YSYEKL. The CDR3 is made up of 14 amino acids. V dropped 3 bases and J dropped 3 bases, with 12 bases sitting between them. The CDR3 spells CASSQLPDSYEQYF. CDR3 nucleotide sequence: TGCGCCAGCAGCCAGCTACCGGACAGCTACGAGCAGTACTTC.

This chain joins TRBV2 and TRBJ1-6; D is perhaps TRBD1 (5 bases). Germline assignment: CDR1 SNHLY and CDR2 FYNNEI. The CDR3 extends over 18 amino acids. Trimming stripped 9 bases from V and 2 bases from J, with 23 bases between. The CDR3 DNA is TGTGCCAGTTTCCCGGGACCCCCTCTAGGAGCCTATAATTCACCCCTCCACTTT. Amino acid sequence: CASFPGPPLGAYNSPLHF.

The chain has TRBV10-2 and TRBJ1-1; possibly TRBD1 for D (5 bases). V gave up 3 bases and J gave up 3 bases, with 8 bases separating them. The CDR3 has 13 residues. Germline V gene data show CDR1 as WSHSY and CDR2 as SAAADI. The CDR3 nucleotides are TGCGCCAGCAGTGATCGGGGCTACACTGAAGCTTTCTTT. Its protein product is CASSDRGYTEAFF.

The chain uses TRBV15 and TRBJ2-1, with D tentatively TRBD2 (6 bases). The germline V and J ends were trimmed by 0 bases and 6 bases, with 9 bases remaining between them. Germline V gives CDR1 LNHNV, CDR2 YYDKDF (reference sequence). The CDR3 consists of 14 residues. The CDR3 region has the DNA TGTGCCACCAGCAGAGAGGGGGGAATCAATGAGCAGTTCTTC. This gives the protein CATSREGGINEQFF.

This clonotype has only a few counts. The gene calls are TRBV6-1 and TRBJ1-2; a possible D gene is TRBD1 (5 bases). Germline V gene data show CDR1 as MNHNS and CDR2 as SASEGT. The CDR3 consists of 13 residues. Trimming pared 6 bases from V and 14 bases from J, leaving 22 bases between. The CDR3 nucleotides are TGTGCCAGCAGCCTGGGGGGAGTTGGCCTACCTACCTTC. As protein: CASSLGGVGLPTF.

The gene calls are TRBV27 and TRBJ1-1; D remains ambiguous. Germline CDR1 reads MNHEY; CDR2 reads SMNVEV (reference sequence). Trimming removed 2 bases at V and 4 bases at J, with 14 bases between. The CDR3 consists of 15 residues. The CDR3, as DNA: TGTGCCAGCAGTTTAGGGAGAGGGTTGAGCACTGAAGCTTTCTTT. This encodes CASSLGRGLSTEAFF.

This chain uses TRBV6-5 with TRBJ2-7; D remains unclear. Trimming left V 1 base short and J 2 bases short, with 6 bases between. This CDR3 has 13 amino acids. CDR1 is MNHEY and CDR2 is SVGAGI in the germline V gene. The CDR3, as DNA: TGTGCCAGCAGTTACTTGCCGGCCTACGAGCAGTACTTC. As protein: CASSYLPAYEQYF.

This clonotype was found once. The chain carries TRBV27 and TRBJ2-2, with TRBD2 identical over 8 bases. Looked up from germline, CDR1 is MNHEY and CDR2 is SMNVEV (reference sequence). The junction had 7 bases not matched to a gene; V was cut back by 6 bases and J by 1 base. The CDR3 extends over 16 amino acids. The CDR3: CASSWTAGENTGELFF. CDR3 bases: TGTGCCAGCAGCTGGACAGCGGGAGAGAACACCGGGGAGCTGTTTTTT.

The rearrangement uses TRBV4-1 and TRBJ2-1; D is undetermined. The V and J ends lost 0 bases and 0 bases respectively, with 15 bases between them. The germline V gene has CDR1 MGHRA and CDR2 YSYEKL. The CDR3 has 18 amino acids. CDR3 coding DNA: TGCGCCAGCAGCCAAGATTCGCCGGCTAGTTCCTCCTACAATGAGCAGTTCTTC. It translates to CASSQDSPASSSYNEQFF.

This sequence joins TRBV30 and TRBJ2-7; 7 bases agree with TRBD1. V was clipped by 7 bases and J by 3 bases; unmatched bases: 9. CDR1 GTSNPN and CDR2 SVGIG come from the germline V gene (reference sequence). The CDR3 runs 13 residues. The CDR3 DNA reads as TGTGCCTTTACCGGGACAGAGTTCTACGAGCAGTACTTC. This codes for CAFTGTEFYEQYF.

CDR3 DNA sequence: TGTGCCAGCAGTTACAACATCGACCGGGGGGACGCTGAAGCTTTCTTT. Translation: CASSYNIDRGDAEAFF. The chain carries TRBV6-6 and TRBJ1-1; D may be TRBD1 (5 bases). Germline V gives CDR1 MNHNY, CDR2 SVGAGI (reference sequence). This CDR3 contains 16 residues. V lost 2 bases and J lost 6, with 19 bases in between.

The gene calls are TRBV7-8 and TRBJ2-3, with 9 positions matching TRBD2. Unmatched junction bases numbered 17, after V lost 1 base and J lost 9 bases. Germline V gene sequence: CDR1 SGHVS, CDR2 FQNEAQ. CDR3 size: 18 residues. CDR3 residues: CASSLENSGTSNFRTQYF. The CDR3 bases are TGTGCCAGCAGCTTAGAGAATAGCGGGACTAGCAATTTTCGGACGCAGTATTTT. The full variable domain, its missing parts supplied by reference TRBV7-8 and TRBJ2-3, is GAGVSQSPRYKVAKRGQDVALRCDPISGHVSLFWYQQALGQGPEFLTYFQNEAQLDKSGLPSDRFFAERPEGSVSTLKIQRTQQEDSAVYLCASSLENSGTSNFRTQYFGPGTRLTVL.

The chain couples TRBV27 to TRBJ2-7, with 10 bases fitting TRBD1. With 6 bases clipped from V and 2 bases from J, the junction kept 10 bases outside the gene matches. This CDR3 has 16 amino acids. Per germline, CDR1 MNHEY and CDR2 SMNVEV (reference sequence). CDR3: CASSGIGGTGAYEQYF. Here the CDR3 DNA reads TGTGCCAGCAGCGGAATCGGGGGGACAGGGGCCTACGAGCAGTACTTC.

V is TRBV28 and J is TRBJ2-7; 13 nucleotides agree with TRBD2. Trimming removed 3 bases from V and 5 bases from J; junction bases left unmatched: 7. CDR1 is MDHEN and CDR2 is SYDVKM in the germline V gene. The CDR3 consists of 16 residues. The CDR3 region has the DNA TGTGCCAGCAGTTTCGGGGGAGGACTAGCGGGAGACGAGCAGTACTTC. Translation: CASSFGGGLAGDEQYF.

This chain uses TRBV6-1 with TRBJ2-7; TRBD1 matches at 10 bases. Germline lookup yields CDR1 MNHNS and CDR2 SASEGT. The V and J ends lost 3 bases and 6 bases, in that order; junction bases with no gene match: 8. The CDR3 length is 15 residues. DNA for the CDR3: TGTGCCAGCAGTGACGAGACCGGGACAGGGGTCGAGCAGTACTTC. It codes for CASSDETGTGVEQYF.

The chain uses TRBV5-1 and TRBJ2-1, with TRBD1 matching 7 bases. The length of the CDR3 is 17 residues. Germline V gives CDR1 SGHRS, CDR2 YFSETQ. The ends lost 3 bases at V and 4 bases at J; junction bases unmatched: 13. The CDR3 spells CASSWMPTGDGYNEQFF. The CDR3 coding sequence is TGCGCCAGCAGCTGGATGCCCACAGGGGACGGTTACAATGAGCAGTTCTTC.

In nucleotides, the CDR3 is TGTGCCAGCAGCGTAGAGGTAGCCACCTACGAGCAGTACTTC. Translating gives CASSVEVATYEQYF. J is TRBJ2-7 and V is TRBV9, with D unclear. Germline lookup yields CDR1 SGDLS and CDR2 YYNGEE. V was cut by 0 bases and J by 2 bases, with 9 bases left in between. This CDR3 contains 14 residues. Full variable domain (remainder filled in from reference TRBV9 and TRBJ2-7): DSGVTQTPKHLITATGQRVTLRCSPRSGDLSVYWYQQSLDQGLQFLIQYYNGEERAKGNILERFSAQQFPDLHSELNLSSLELGDSALYFCASSVEVATYEQYFGPGTRLTVT.

This sequence joins TRBV18 and TRBJ2-7, with TRBD1 matching 9 bases. V was pared by 3 bases and J by 5 bases, with 5 bases of the junction left unmatched. The CDR3 has 14 residues. From germline, CDR1 is KGHSH and CDR2 LQKENI. CDR3 region: CASSPRDRDNEQYF. The CDR3 bases are TGTGCCAGCTCACCCCGGGACAGGGATAACGAGCAGTACTTC.

This clonotype was seen a few times. The rearrangement joins TRBV7-4 to TRBJ2-1; possible D gene TRBD2, 6 bases. V was cut by 4 bases and J by 9 bases, with 16 bases left in between. The CDR3 has 14 amino acids. The germline V gene has CDR1 SGHVT and CDR2 SQSDAQ. CDR3 region: CASSSLARVGEQFF. The CDR3, as DNA: TGTGCCAGCAGCTCCCTAGCGAGGGTAGGTGAGCAGTTCTTC.

This clonotype appeared a single time. The rearrangement links TRBV7-2 to TRBJ2-5; TRBD2 matches at 7 bases. The CDR3 contains 17 residues. Germline CDR1 and CDR2: SGHTA and FQGNSA. V shed 2 bases, J shed 0 bases, and the junction held 9 bases outside the gene matches. The CDR3 sequence is CASSLSPLAVHQETQYF. The DNA for the CDR3 is TGTGCCAGCAGCTTAAGTCCCCTAGCGGTTCACCAAGAGACCCAGTACTTC.

The J gene is TRBJ2-7, the V gene TRBV3-1; tentatively, D is TRBD1 (6 bases). CDR3 length equals 15 residues. V lost 0 bases to trimming and J lost 7 bases, with 16 bases between them. Germline CDR1 LGHDT, CDR2 YNNKEL (reference sequence). CDR3 nucleotides: TGTGCCAGCAGCCAAGACAGGGGAATTCTTTTAGAGCAGTACTTC. Its translation is CASSQDRGILLEQYF.

The V and J genes are TRBV29-1 and TRBJ2-1, with a weak D call TRBD2 (6 bases). This CDR3 is built from 13 residues. In germline, CDR1 is SQVTM, CDR2 ANQGSEA. Between the trimmed V and J ends, which lost 3 bases and 6 bases, there was a span of 12 bases. For the CDR3, the DNA is TGCAGCGTTGATAGCGGCCTCTTCAATGAGCAGTTCTTC. Its protein is CSVDSGLFNEQFF.

The chain employs TRBV10-3 and TRBJ2-7, with D perhaps TRBD1 (5 bases). V lost 0 bases, J lost 5 bases, and 14 bases lay in between. Germline CDR1 ENHRY, CDR2 SYGVKD. This CDR3 spans 15 amino acids. CDR3 sequence: CAISESLLRVHEQYF. The CDR3 region has the DNA TGTGCCATCAGTGAGTCACTCCTCAGGGTACACGAGCAGTACTTC.